The sequence of this T cell receptor (beta chain) was determined in a study of post-analysis software for immune sequencing data. General study findings and limits: Higher frequency in patients than in controls was seen for 5 or 6 TRBV segments, with TRBV5-6, TRBV5-1 and TRBV20-1 among them.

Carried by the TCR beta cDNA libraries were unique molecular identifiers. The T cell input of about 0.85 to 10 million gave approximately 460,000 cDNA molecules. TCRdb analysed the PCR reads with MiXCR anew, one entry per CDR3 protein. The table shows about 770,000 distinct CDR3 sequences, with around 46% occurring only once. The CDR3 is 16 amino acids. Germline V gene sequence: CDR1 DFQATT, CDR2 SNEGSKA (reference sequence). V lost 1 base, J lost 7 bases, and 9 bases stayed unmatched. Regarding this clonotype: Its target is unknown.

The origin of this receptor is a girl between 5 and 17 years old with multiple sclerosis. The sequenced material came from blood. This rearrangement joins TRBV20-1 to TRBJ2-1; 11 nucleotides align to TRBD2. This CDR3 reads CSARATRASGRNEQFF. The CDR3 nucleotides read TGCAGTGCTAGAGCGACGCGGGCTAGCGGGAGGAATGAGCAGTTCTTC.